The next 2 T cell receptor beta chains were all read from a single sample in a study of blood T cell repertoires in COVID-19. The data were produced by immunoSEQ multiplex PCR, yet TCRdb's version contains in-frame clones alone and is incomplete. The sample records about 120,000 clones, roughly 75% being singletons. The specimen sequenced was peripheral blood. These receptors were taken from a man between 60 and 70 years old with active or convalescent COVID-19.

Only a few counts were recorded for this clone. This chain connects TRBV4-2 to TRBJ2-5; D might be TRBD2 (6 bases). V dropped 1 base and J dropped 2 bases, with 11 bases sitting between them. Germline V CDR1 and CDR2: LGHNA, YNFKEQ. The CDR3 spans 15 residues. The CDR3 nucleotides are TGTGCCAGCAGCCAAGCAGGTAGCGGTCAAGAGACCCAGTACTTC. It encodes CASSQAGSGQETQYF.

The chain links TRBV27 to TRBJ2-7, with 8 positions matching TRBD1. The CDR3 extends over 13 amino acids. V was clipped by 6 bases and J by 1 base; unmatched bases: 2. Per the germline V gene, CDR1 is MNHEY and CDR2 is SMNVEV (reference sequence). This CDR3 is CASSWTGSYEQYF. CDR3 bases: TGTGCCAGCAGCTGGACAGGGTCCTACGAGCAGTACTTC.